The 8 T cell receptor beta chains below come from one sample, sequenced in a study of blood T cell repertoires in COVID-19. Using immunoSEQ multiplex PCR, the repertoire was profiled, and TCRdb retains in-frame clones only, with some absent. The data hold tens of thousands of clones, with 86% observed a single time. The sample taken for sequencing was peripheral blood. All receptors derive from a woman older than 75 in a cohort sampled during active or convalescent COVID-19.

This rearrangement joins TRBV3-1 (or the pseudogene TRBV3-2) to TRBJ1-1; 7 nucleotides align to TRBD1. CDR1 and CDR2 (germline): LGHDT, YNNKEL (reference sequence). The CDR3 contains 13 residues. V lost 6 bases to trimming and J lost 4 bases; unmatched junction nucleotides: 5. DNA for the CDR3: TGTGCCAGCAGTCTCCAGGGGGTCACTGAAGCTTTCTTT. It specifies CASSLQGVTEAFF.

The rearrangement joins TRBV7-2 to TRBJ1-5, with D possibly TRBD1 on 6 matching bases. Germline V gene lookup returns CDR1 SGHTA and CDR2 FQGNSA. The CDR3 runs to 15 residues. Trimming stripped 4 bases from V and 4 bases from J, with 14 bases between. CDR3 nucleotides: TGTGCCAGCAGCTGGGGTACAGGGAAGAATCAGCCCCAGCATTTT. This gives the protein CASSWGTGKNQPQHF.

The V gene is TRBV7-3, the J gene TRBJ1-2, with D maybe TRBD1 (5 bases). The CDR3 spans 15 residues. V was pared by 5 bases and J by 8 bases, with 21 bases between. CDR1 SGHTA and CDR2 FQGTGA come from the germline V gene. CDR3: CASSQSAGGTGGYTF. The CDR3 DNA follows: TGTGCCAGCAGCCAATCTGCGGGGGGAACTGGCGGCTACACCTTC.

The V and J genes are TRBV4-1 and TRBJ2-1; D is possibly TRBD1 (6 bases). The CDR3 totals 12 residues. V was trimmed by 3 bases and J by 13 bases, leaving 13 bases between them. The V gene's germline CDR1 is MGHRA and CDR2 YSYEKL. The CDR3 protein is CASSHGQPKQFF. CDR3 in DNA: TGCGCCAGCAGCCACGGACAGCCCAAACAGTTCTTC.

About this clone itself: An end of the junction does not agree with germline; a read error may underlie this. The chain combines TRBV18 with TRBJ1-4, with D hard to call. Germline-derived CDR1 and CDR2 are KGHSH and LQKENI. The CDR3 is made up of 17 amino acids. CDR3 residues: CASSPPGSFTTNEKLFF. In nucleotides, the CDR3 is TGTGCCAGCTCGCCACCGGGCAGCTTTACAACTAATGAAAAACTGTTTTTT. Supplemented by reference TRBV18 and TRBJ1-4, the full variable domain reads NAGVMQNPRHLVRRRGQEARLRCSPMKGHSHVYWYRQLPEEGLKFMVYLQKENIIDESGMPKERFSAEFPKEGPSILRIQQVVRGDSAAYFCASSPPGSFTTNEKLFFGSGTQLSVL.

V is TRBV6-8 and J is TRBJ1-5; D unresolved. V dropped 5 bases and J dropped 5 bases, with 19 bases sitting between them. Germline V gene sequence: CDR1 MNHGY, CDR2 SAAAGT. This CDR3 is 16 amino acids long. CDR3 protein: CASSTAGPMPDQPQHF. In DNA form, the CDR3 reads TGTGCCAGCAGTACCGCGGGCCCAATGCCTGATCAGCCCCAGCATTTT.

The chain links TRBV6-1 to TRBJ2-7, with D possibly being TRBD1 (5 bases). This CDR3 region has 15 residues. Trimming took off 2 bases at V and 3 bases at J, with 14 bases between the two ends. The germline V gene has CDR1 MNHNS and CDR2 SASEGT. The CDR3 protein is CASSEMSGHYYEQYF. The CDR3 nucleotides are TGTGCCAGCAGTGAAATGTCCGGACATTACTACGAGCAGTACTTC.

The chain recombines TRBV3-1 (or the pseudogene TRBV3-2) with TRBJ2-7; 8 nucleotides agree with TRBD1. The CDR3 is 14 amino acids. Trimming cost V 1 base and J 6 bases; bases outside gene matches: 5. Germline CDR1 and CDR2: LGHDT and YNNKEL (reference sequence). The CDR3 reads CASSQVAGGAEQYF. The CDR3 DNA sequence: TGTGCCAGCAGCCAAGTGGCAGGGGGCGCCGAGCAGTACTTC.